This T cell receptor (beta chain) comes out of a study of blood T cell repertoires in COVID-19. The CDR3 consists of 13 residues. Generated by immunoSEQ multiplex PCR, the TCRdb table keeps only in-frame clones and is missing some. The sample consists of over 200,000 clones, 86% of them appearing once. Cohort assignment relied on participant-reported clinical history. Two consecutive negative NP/OP PCR tests, clearance, or resolved symptoms defined Cohort 3 recovery. The sample taken for sequencing was PBMCs or T cells enriched from blood (not recorded which). The V gene is TRBV12-1, the J gene TRBJ1-4. TRBV12-1 is noted as a pseudogene. This sequence originates from a man in his late teens or twenties who had recovered from COVID-19. For the CDR3, the DNA is TGTGCCAGCACCACAACTGGAGATGAAAAACTGTTTTTT. Its translation: CASTTTGDEKLFF.